This T cell receptor (beta chain) derives from a study of cytomegalovirus exposure and HLA in healthy donors. Study findings and constraints: An apparent linkage of common viral pathogens to several of the most significant clusters emerged in a later analysis. Later analysis demonstrated an association between a missense DCLRE1C variant and TCR beta V- and J-gene trimming.

To note about this clone: Antigen: not known.

The CDR3 contains 12 residues. Per the germline V gene, CDR1 is MDHEN and CDR2 is SYDVKM. V was shortened by 5 bases and J by 12 bases, with 17 bases between the two germline ends. The PCR used 60 Vbeta and 13 Jbeta primers. This table comes from immunoSEQ multiplex PCR, and its TCRdb copy is limited to in-frame clones, with some not included. The sample is made up of about 120,000 clones, and the top ten hold roughly 3.5% of it. Input material: PBMCs. This TCR came from a man in his late teens or twenties in good health and CMV-seronegative. V is TRBV28 and J is TRBJ2-7, with a tentative D call TRBD1 (5 bases). CDR3 loop: CASSRPARGLYF. CDR3 coding DNA: TGTGCCAGCAGTCGCCCGGCTAGGGGCCTGTACTTC. The whole variable domain, filled in from reference TRBV28 and TRBJ2-7, reads DVKVTQSSRYLVKRTGEKVFLECVQDMDHENMFWYRQDPGLGLRLIYFSYDVKMKEKGDIPEGYSVSREKKERFSLILESASTNQTSMYLCASSRPARGLYFGPGTRLTVT.